This T cell receptor beta chain was observed in a study of tumor-infiltrating lymphocytes in primary liver carcinoma. Unsorted bulk tissue (roughly 19-31 mg) underwent RNA and DNA co-extraction. In germline, CDR1 is MNHNS, CDR2 SASEGT. The CDR3 extends over 16 amino acids. Deletions cut 5 bases from V and 3 bases from J, with 16 bases between. This clonotype has ten or more counts. Priming with a constant-region primer yielded TCR beta cDNA from about 500 ng total RNA. What produced the TCR beta libraries was three nested multiplex PCR rounds using slightly modified ARM-PCR. Researchers ran the first two PCR rounds for roughly 10 cycles each with TRBV1-TRBV30 forward primers and a C-beta reverse primer. From the multiplex PCR reads, TCRdb called clonotypes with MiXCR, one entry per CDR3 protein. The repertoire holds approximately 76,000 distinct CDR3 sequences, with about 70% as singletons.

The rearrangement joins TRBV6-1 to TRBJ2-2; D possibly corresponds to TRBD2 (6 bases). Sequenced material: liver tumor tissue from sampling region 4. Subset described: tumor region T4, right-lateral pole. This TCR derives from a woman aged 55-70 years with primary liver carcinoma and hepatitis B virus infection. CDR3 in DNA: TGTGCCAGCAGTCGATCGCGGGGTGTGGACACCGGGGAGCTGTTTTTT. Translated, it gives CASSRSRGVDTGELFF.